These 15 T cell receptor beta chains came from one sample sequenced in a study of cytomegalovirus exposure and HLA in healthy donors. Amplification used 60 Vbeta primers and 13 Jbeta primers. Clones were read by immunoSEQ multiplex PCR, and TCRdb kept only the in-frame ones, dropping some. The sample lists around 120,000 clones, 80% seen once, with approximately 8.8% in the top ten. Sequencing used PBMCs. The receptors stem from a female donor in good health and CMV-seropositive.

DNA of the CDR3: TGTGCCAGCAGTGCACAGGGGTCCCCCTACGAGCAGTACTTC. This sequence encodes CASSAQGSPYEQYF. The chain employs TRBV27 and TRBJ2-7; TRBD1 aligns across 7 bases. The V gene's germline CDR1 is MNHEY and CDR2 SMNVEV (reference sequence). The CDR3 runs 14 residues. The V segment lost 5 bases and the J segment 2 bases; nucleotides outside the gene matches: 6.

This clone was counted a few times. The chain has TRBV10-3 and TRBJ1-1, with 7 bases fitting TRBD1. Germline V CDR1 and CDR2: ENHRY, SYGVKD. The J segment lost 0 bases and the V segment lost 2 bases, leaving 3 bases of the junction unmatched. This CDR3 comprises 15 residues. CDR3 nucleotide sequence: TGTGCCATCAGTGAGACGACAGGGATGAACACTGAAGCTTTCTTT. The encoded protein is CAISETTGMNTEAFF.

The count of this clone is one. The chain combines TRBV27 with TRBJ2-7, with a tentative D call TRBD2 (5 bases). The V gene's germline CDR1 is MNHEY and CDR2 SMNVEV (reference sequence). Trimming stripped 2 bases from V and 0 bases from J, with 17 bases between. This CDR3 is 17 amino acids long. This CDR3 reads CASSLEDPSSFSYEQYF. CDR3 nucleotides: TGTGCCAGCAGTTTAGAGGACCCTAGCAGTTTCTCCTACGAGCAGTACTTC.

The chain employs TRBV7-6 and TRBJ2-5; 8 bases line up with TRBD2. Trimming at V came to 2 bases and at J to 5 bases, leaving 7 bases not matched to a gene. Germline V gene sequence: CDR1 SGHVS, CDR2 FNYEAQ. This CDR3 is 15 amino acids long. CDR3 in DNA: TGTGCCAGCAGCTTACAAGCGGGGGAAGGGGAGACCCAGTACTTC. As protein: CASSLQAGEGETQYF.

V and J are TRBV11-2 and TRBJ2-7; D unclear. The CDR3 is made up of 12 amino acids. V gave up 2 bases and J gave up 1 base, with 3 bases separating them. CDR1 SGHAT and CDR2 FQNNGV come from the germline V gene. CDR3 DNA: TGTGCCAGCAGCTTATCATCCTACGAGCAGTACTTC. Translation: CASSLSSYEQYF.

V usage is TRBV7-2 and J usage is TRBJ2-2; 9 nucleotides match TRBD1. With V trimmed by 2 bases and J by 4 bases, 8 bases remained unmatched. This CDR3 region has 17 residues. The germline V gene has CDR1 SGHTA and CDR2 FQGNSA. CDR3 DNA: TGTGCCAGCAGCTTATTCGGGACAGGGCAGGCCACCGGGGAGCTGTTTTTT. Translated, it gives CASSLFGTGQATGELFF.

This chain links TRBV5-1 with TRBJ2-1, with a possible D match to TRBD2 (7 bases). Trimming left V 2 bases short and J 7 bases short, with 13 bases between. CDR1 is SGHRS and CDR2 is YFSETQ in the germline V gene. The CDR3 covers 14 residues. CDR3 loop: CASSFEGGPNEQFF. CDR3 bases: TGCGCCAGCAGCTTCGAGGGGGGGCCGAATGAGCAGTTCTTC.

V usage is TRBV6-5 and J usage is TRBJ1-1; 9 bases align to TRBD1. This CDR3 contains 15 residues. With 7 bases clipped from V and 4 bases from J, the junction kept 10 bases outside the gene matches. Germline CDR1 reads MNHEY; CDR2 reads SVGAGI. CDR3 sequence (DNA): TGTGCCAGCAAACCGGGACAGGGTGGGAGCACTGAAGCTTTCTTT. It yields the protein CASKPGQGGSTEAFF.

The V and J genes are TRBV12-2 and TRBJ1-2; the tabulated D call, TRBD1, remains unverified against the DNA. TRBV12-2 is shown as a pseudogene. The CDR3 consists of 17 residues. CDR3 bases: TGTGCAAGTCGCTTAGCGGCAGGGGATGTAGGGAACTATGGCTACACCTTC. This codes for CASRLAAGDVGNYGYTF.

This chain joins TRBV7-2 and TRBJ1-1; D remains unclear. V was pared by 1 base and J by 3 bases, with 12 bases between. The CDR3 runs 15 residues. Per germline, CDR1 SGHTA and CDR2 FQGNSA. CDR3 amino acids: CASSLVVLSHTEAFF. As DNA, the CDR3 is TGTGCCAGCAGCTTAGTAGTTCTGTCCCACACTGAAGCTTTCTTT.

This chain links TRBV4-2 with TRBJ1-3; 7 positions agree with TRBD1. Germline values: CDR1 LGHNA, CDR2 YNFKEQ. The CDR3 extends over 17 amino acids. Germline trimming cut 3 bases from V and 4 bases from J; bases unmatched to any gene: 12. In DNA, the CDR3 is TGTGCCAGCAGCCAGATCCAGACAGGGTTATCCGGAAACACCATATATTTT. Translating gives CASSQIQTGLSGNTIYF.

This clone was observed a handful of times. CDR3 DNA sequence: TGTGCCAGCAGAAATAGCGGGGGGCTTCCCTACGAGCAGTACTTC. Translating gives CASRNSGGLPYEQYF. The gene calls are TRBV5-4 and TRBJ2-7; 10 bases align to TRBD2. Germline values: CDR1 SGHNT, CDR2 YYREEE (reference sequence). J lost 2 bases, V lost 5 bases, and 7 bases had no gene match. The CDR3 runs 15 residues.

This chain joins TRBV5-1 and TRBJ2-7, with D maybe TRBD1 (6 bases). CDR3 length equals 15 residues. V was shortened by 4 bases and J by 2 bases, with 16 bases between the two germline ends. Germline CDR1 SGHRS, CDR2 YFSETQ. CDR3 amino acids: CASSVETGSAYEQYF. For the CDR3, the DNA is TGCGCCAGCAGCGTCGAGACAGGATCCGCCTACGAGCAGTACTTC. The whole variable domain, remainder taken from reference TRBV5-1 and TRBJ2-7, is KAGVTQTPRYLIKTRGQQVTLSCSPISGHRSVSWYQQTPGQGLQFLFEYFSETQRNKGNFPGRFSGRQFSNSRSEMNVSTLELGDSALYLCASSVETGSAYEQYFGPGTRLTVT.

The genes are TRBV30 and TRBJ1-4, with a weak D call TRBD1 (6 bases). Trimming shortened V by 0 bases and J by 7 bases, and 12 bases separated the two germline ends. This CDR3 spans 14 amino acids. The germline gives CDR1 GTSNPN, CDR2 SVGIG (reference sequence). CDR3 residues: CAWSVGHGPEKLFF. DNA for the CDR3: TGTGCCTGGAGTGTGGGACATGGCCCTGAAAAACTGTTTTTT.

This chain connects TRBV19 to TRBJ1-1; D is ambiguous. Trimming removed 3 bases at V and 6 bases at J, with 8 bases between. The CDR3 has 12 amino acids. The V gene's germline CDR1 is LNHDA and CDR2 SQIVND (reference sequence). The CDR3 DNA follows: TGTGCCAGTAGTATCAGCGTTGCTGAAGCTTTCTTT. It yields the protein CASSISVAEAFF.